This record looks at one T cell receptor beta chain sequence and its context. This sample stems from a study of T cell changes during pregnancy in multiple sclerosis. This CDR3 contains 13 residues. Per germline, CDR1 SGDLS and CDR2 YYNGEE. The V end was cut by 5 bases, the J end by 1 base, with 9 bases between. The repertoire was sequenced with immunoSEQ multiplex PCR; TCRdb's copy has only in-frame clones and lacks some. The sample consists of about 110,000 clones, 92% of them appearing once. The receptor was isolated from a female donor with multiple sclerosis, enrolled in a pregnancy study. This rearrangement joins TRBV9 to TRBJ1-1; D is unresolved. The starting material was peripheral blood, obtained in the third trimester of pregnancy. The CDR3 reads CASSPLGNTEAFF. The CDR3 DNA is TGTGCCAGCAGTCCACTTGGGAACACTGAAGCTTTCTTT.